This T cell receptor beta chain was retrieved from a study of CXCR3-negative and CXCR3-positive naive CD8 T cells. Study findings and constraints: Against CXCR3-negative naive cells, CXCR3-positive naive cells showed more hydrophobic TRB CDR3s.

Comments on this clonotype: What it recognizes is unknown.

Via 5' RACE with UMI labels, TRB cDNA libraries were prepared. One entry per CDR3 protein, without DNA, is what TCRdb gives after re-calling the 5' RACE reads. The specimen's table records about 63,000 distinct CDR3 sequences. The receptor was derived from a human donor in good health. Some clones in this sample may be carry-over from other donors' samples. The specimen sequenced was naive CXCR3+ CD8+ T cells from blood. Regarding subset: CD45RO-CCR7+CD27+CD95- naive CD8+ T cells expressing CXCR3 (TNR3+).

This chain's CDR3 is CSVEGGYGYTF. The genes are TRBV29-1 and TRBJ1-2; with no DNA, the TCRdb D assignment of TRBD1 cannot be verified. Germline-derived CDR1 and CDR2 are SQVTM and ANQGSEA. The CDR3 sequence is 11 residues long.